This T cell receptor beta chain was obtained from a study of T cell repertoires in cytomegalovirus infection. Turning to the study itself: Public TCR beta signatures provided an indication of both CMV infection and a matching HLA type. Study-wide points: Cumulative public TCR beta family frequency identified CMV carriers with the relevant HLA.

TCRdb re-called the reads with MiXCR, one entry per CDR3 protein. The sample records just under 500,000 distinct CDR3 sequences, roughly a third being singletons. The CDR3 has 10 residues. Germline CDR1 and CDR2: DFQATT and SNEGSKA (reference sequence). V lost 3 bases to trimming and J lost 7 bases, with 3 bases between them. As regards this clonotype: Its matching antigen is unknown.

The source is a human donor in good health (CMV status not recorded). Some clones in this sample may be carry-over from other donors' samples. The gene calls are TRBV20-1 and TRBJ1-4, with unresolved D. The starting material was cultured PBMCs, obtained from culture after CMV antigen stimulation. The CDR3 region has the DNA TGCAGTGCTAGGGGTGAAAAACTGTTTTTT. This gives the protein CSARGEKLFF.